These 24 T cell receptor beta chains were sequenced from one sample in a study of cytomegalovirus exposure and HLA in healthy donors. This table comes from immunoSEQ multiplex PCR, and its TCRdb copy is limited to in-frame clones, with some not included. The table lists about 160,000 clones, roughly 90% of them singletons. Input material: PBMCs. The receptors here all came from a woman between 18 and 29 years old in good health and CMV-seronegative.

The rearrangement links TRBV5-1 to TRBJ2-3, with 9 bases that match TRBD2. The J segment lost 1 base and the V segment lost 4 bases, leaving 13 bases of the junction unmatched. The length of the CDR3 is 18 residues. Germline V gene sequence: CDR1 SGHRS, CDR2 YFSETQ. CDR3 bases: TGCGCCAGCAGCATCGGGACTAGCAATTTCCCCCGCACAGATACGCAGTATTTT. The encoded protein is CASSIGTSNFPRTDTQYF.

In its sample, this clone was seen once. The gene calls are TRBV5-6 and TRBJ2-7; 8 bases agree with TRBD2. Germline V CDR1 and CDR2: SGHDT, YYEEEE. CDR3 length: 17 residues. Unmatched junction bases numbered 15, after V lost 4 bases and J lost 3 bases. CDR3 amino acids: CASSLDGLAFVVYEQYF. The DNA of the CDR3 is TGTGCCAGCAGCCTTGATGGACTAGCCTTTGTTGTCTACGAGCAGTACTTC.

The chain joins TRBV7-2 to TRBJ1-1, with unresolved D. Trimming shortened V by 4 bases and J by 8 bases, and 5 bases separated the two germline ends. From germline, CDR1 is SGHTA and CDR2 FQGNSA. CDR3 length: 10 amino acids. CDR3 nucleotide sequence: TGTGCCAGCAGCTCTTCCGAAGCTTTCTTT. This gives the protein CASSSSEAFF.

The chain employs TRBV6-1 and TRBJ1-3; unclear D gene. Germline lookup yields CDR1 MNHNS and CDR2 SASEGT. Trimming removed 1 base at V and 0 bases at J, with 10 bases between. This CDR3 is built from 16 residues. CDR3 sequence reads: CASSEVDGDSGNTIYF. The CDR3 region has the DNA TGTGCCAGCAGTGAAGTGGACGGGGACTCTGGAAACACCATATATTTT.

The rearrangement links TRBV9 to TRBJ1-3; D might be TRBD1 (6 bases). CDR3 length: 14 amino acids. The V gene lost 4 bases and the J gene lost 4 bases, with 12 bases spanning the gap. Germline V CDR1 and CDR2: SGDLS, YYNGEE. The CDR3 DNA reads TGTGCCAGCAGCTTACGAGACAGGGGAAACACCATATATTTT. Translation: CASSLRDRGNTIYF.

The rearrangement joins TRBV29-1 to TRBJ1-1, with 8 bases that match TRBD1. CDR3 size: 13 residues. CDR1 is SQVTM, CDR2 ANQGSEA, per germline. J lost 1 base, V lost 7 bases, and 5 bases had no gene match. The CDR3: CSAEGQANTEAFF. DNA of the CDR3: TGCAGCGCAGAGGGACAGGCGAACACTGAAGCTTTCTTT.

The chain recombines TRBV6-5 with TRBJ1-1, with a weak D call TRBD1 (5 bases). Germline V lookup: CDR1 MNHEY, CDR2 SVGAGI. Trimming took off 2 bases at V and 8 bases at J, with 15 bases between the two ends. The CDR3 is made up of 14 amino acids. This chain's CDR3 is CASSYGEGALEAFF. The CDR3 bases are TGTGCCAGCAGTTACGGGGAAGGGGCCCTAGAAGCTTTCTTT.

The V and J genes are TRBV4-1 and TRBJ2-3; 9 nucleotides match TRBD2. The junction had 5 bases not matched to a gene; V was cut back by 1 base and J by 9 bases. CDR1 and CDR2 (germline): MGHRA, YSYEKL. The CDR3 sequence is 14 residues long. CDR3 sequence (DNA): TGCGCCAGCAGCCAAGTAGGGCGGGAGGGAACGCAGTATTTT. Translated, it gives CASSQVGREGTQYF.

The genes are TRBV5-6 and TRBJ2-1, with a weak D call TRBD2 (6 bases). V was clipped by 4 bases and J by 6 bases, with 17 bases between them. Per the germline V gene, CDR1 is SGHDT and CDR2 is YYEEEE. CDR3 length equals 15 residues. The CDR3 protein is CASSAGPSAGNEQFF. CDR3 DNA: TGTGCCAGCAGCGCGGGGCCTAGCGCTGGCAATGAGCAGTTCTTC.

This chain connects TRBV4-1 to TRBJ2-2; 7 nucleotides agree with TRBD1. After removal of 5 bases from V and 7 bases from J, the junction contained 16 bases not matched to a gene. The CDR3 is 17 amino acids. Germline V CDR1 and CDR2: MGHRA, YSYEKL. The CDR3 here is CASSKTSQGGNIGELFF. DNA for the CDR3: TGCGCCAGCAGCAAAACTTCTCAAGGGGGCAATATCGGGGAGCTGTTTTTT.

The CDR3 bases are TGTGCCAGCACGGTTGGGCGGGGGGTCTACAATGAGCAGTTCTTC. Amino acid sequence: CASTVGRGVYNEQFF. The rearrangement uses TRBV7-9 and TRBJ2-1, with TRBD2 identical over 8 bases. The CDR3 is made up of 15 amino acids. The ends lost 7 bases at V and 3 bases at J; junction bases unmatched: 8. CDR1 and CDR2 from the germline V gene are SEHNR and FQNEAQ (reference sequence).

V is TRBV27 and J is TRBJ2-3, with no clear D. V was trimmed by 6 bases and J by 2 bases, leaving 3 bases between them. The CDR3 runs to 11 residues. The germline V gene has CDR1 MNHEY and CDR2 SMNVEV (reference sequence). The CDR3 loop reads CASRATDTQYF. CDR3 DNA: TGTGCCAGCAGGGCCACAGATACGCAGTATTTT.

The sample holds a few counts of this clone. The genes are TRBV11-2 and TRBJ2-1; 12 bases fit TRBD2. V was pared by 5 bases and J by 5 bases, with 4 bases of the junction left unmatched. The CDR3 spans 15 residues. The germline CDR1 and CDR2 sequences are SGHAT and FQNNGV. In nucleotides, the CDR3 is TGTGCCAGCAGCCAACTAGCGGGAGGAGACAATGAGCAGTTCTTC. Its translation: CASSQLAGGDNEQFF.

The chain joins TRBV15 to TRBJ2-1; a possible D gene is TRBD1 (5 bases). Trimming took off 5 bases at V and 6 bases at J, with 14 bases between the two ends. The CDR3 has 14 amino acids. CDR1 is LNHNV, CDR2 YYDKDF, per germline (reference sequence). The CDR3 DNA reads TGTGCCACCAGCGGCTTATCAGGGTTCAATGAGCAGTTCTTC. Translating it yields CATSGLSGFNEQFF.

This chain uses TRBV29-1 with TRBJ1-2; the match to TRBD1 covers 10 bases. Germline V CDR1 and CDR2: SQVTM, ANQGSEA. J was trimmed by 0 bases and V by 2 bases; bases with no gene match: 3. The CDR3 length is 15 residues. The CDR3 DNA is TGCAGCGTTGAACCGGACAGGGGGACTAACTATGGCTACACCTTC. Its protein product is CSVEPDRGTNYGYTF.

The chain employs TRBV9 and TRBJ1-4; D possibly corresponds to TRBD1 (5 bases). From germline, CDR1 is SGDLS and CDR2 YYNGEE. This CDR3 is 14 amino acids long. V was cut by 4 bases and J by 8 bases, with 15 bases left in between. The CDR3 DNA reads TGTGCCAGCAGCATAGACAGCGGAGGGGAAAAACTGTTTTTT. It codes for CASSIDSGGEKLFF.

The chain links TRBV7-2 to TRBJ2-7; TRBD2 matches at 7 bases. The V gene end was trimmed by 2 bases and the J gene end by 7 bases; junction bases not matched to a gene: 5. Germline lookup yields CDR1 SGHTA and CDR2 FQGNSA. The CDR3 contains 13 residues. The CDR3 DNA reads as TGTGCCAGCAGCTTAAGAGGTAGCGGGGAGCAGTACTTC. Its protein is CASSLRGSGEQYF.

As DNA, the CDR3 is TGTGCCAGCACCCTAGGGGGCGGGGACCCCTACGAGCAGTACTTC. Amino acid sequence: CASTLGGGDPYEQYF. V is TRBV11-2 and J is TRBJ2-7; weak D call: TRBD1 (7 bases). Germline V gene data show CDR1 as SGHAT and CDR2 as FQNNGV. This CDR3 is built from 15 residues. V was cut by 7 bases and J by 2 bases, with 18 bases left in between.

This clone was detected only once. This chain joins TRBV10-2 and TRBJ2-2; a weak D match, TRBD1 (7 bases). CDR1 WSHSY and CDR2 SAAADI come from the germline V gene. The CDR3 runs to 14 residues. V lost 4 bases, J lost 5 bases, and 11 bases lay in between. CDR3 DNA sequence: TGCGCCAGCAGTGTCCCAGGGGGGACCGGGGAGCTGTTTTTT. Protein sequence: CASSVPGGTGELFF.

This clone came up once. The chain joins TRBV4-3 to TRBJ2-7; 7 bases are a match to TRBD1. With V trimmed by 4 bases and J by 3 bases, 9 bases remained unmatched. This CDR3 has 15 amino acids. Germline loops: CDR1 LGHNA, CDR2 YSLEER. As DNA, the CDR3 is TGCGCCAGCAGCCGGTCTCCGGGACAGAGCTACGAGCAGTACTTC. Its protein is CASSRSPGQSYEQYF.

The chain uses TRBV7-8 and TRBJ2-5, with 8 bases that match TRBD1. V lost 5 bases, J lost 5 bases, and 7 bases stayed unmatched. The CDR3 loop spans 14 amino acids. Germline lookup yields CDR1 SGHVS and CDR2 FQNEAQ. CDR3 residues: CASSPNRDRETQYF. Written as DNA, the CDR3 is TGTGCCAGCAGCCCTAACCGGGACAGGGAGACCCAGTACTTC.

This chain links TRBV2 with TRBJ1-5, with D possibly TRBD1 on 6 matching bases. CDR1 SNHLY and CDR2 FYNNEI come from the germline V gene. Trimming took 7 bases from V and 2 from J, leaving 15 bases between them. The CDR3 totals 15 residues. The CDR3 bases are TGTGCCAGCACTCAGCAGGGGCAGCGCAATCAGCCCCAGCATTTT. Protein: CASTQQGQRNQPQHF.

The rearrangement joins TRBV25-1 to TRBJ1-2; the match to TRBD1 covers 7 bases. This CDR3 region has 16 residues. The V and J ends lost 3 bases and 6 bases, in that order; junction bases with no gene match: 13. Per germline, CDR1 MGHDK and CDR2 SYGVNS. CDR3 region: CASSDYNRQGGNGYTF. CDR3 coding DNA: TGTGCCAGCAGTGACTACAACCGACAGGGTGGTAATGGCTACACCTTC.

The chain combines TRBV4-2 with TRBJ1-2, with D unresolved. The V and J ends lost 2 bases and 4 bases respectively, with 17 bases between them. The germline V gene encodes CDR1 LGHNA and CDR2 YNFKEQ. The CDR3 is 16 amino acids. The DNA for the CDR3 is TGTGCCAGCAGCCAACCAGGCAACGACACGACCTATGGCTACACCTTC. Translating gives CASSQPGNDTTYGYTF.